This is a list of T cell receptor beta chains from one sample in a study of T cell responses to AZD1222 COVID-19 vaccine. Assay: immunoSEQ multiplex PCR; the TCRdb copy retains only in-frame clones and omits some. The top ten clones hold 3% to 4% of a sample with 120,000 to 150,000 clones, about 87% of them seen once. Sequences were derived from peripheral blood, sampled on day 0 of MenACWY control vaccination. The origin of the receptors is an adult in good health. Each CDR3 is given with its conserved first and last residue. The D gene is left open where the match is weak. Size is omitted from some rows. Given values are once, few, many or a class for expanded clones.

j_call,v_call,d_call,clone_size,cdr3_length,cdr3_aa,cdr3_nt
TRBJ2-5,TRBV5-1,.,.,14,CASSLALGGETQYF,TGCGCCAGCAGCTTGGCCTTGGGGGGAGAGACCCAGTACTTC
TRBJ2-7,TRBV5-1,.,.,15,CASSPGTPLAYEQYF,TGCGCCAGCAGCCCAGGGACGCCTTTAGCCTACGAGCAGTACTTC
TRBJ2-6,TRBV24-1,TRBD2,.,18,CATSADGKGGSGANVLTF,TGTGCCACCAGCGCGGACGGGAAGGGAGGGTCTGGGGCCAACGTCCTGACTTTC
TRBJ2-5,TRBV18,.,.,14,CASSQPEGRETQYF,TGTGCCAGCTCCCAACCTGAGGGAAGAGAGACCCAGTACTTC
TRBJ2-5,TRBV7-2,TRBD2,.,17,CASSPRTSGRSQETQYF,TGTGCCAGCAGCCCTCGGACTAGCGGGAGAAGTCAAGAGACCCAGTACTTC
TRBJ1-1,TRBV19,.,.,14,CASSMAGTNTEAFF,TGTGCCAGTAGTATGGCCGGAACGAACACTGAAGCTTTCTTT
TRBJ2-3,TRBV7-2,TRBD2,few,17,CASSLGGSGGAQHTQYF,TGTGCCAGCAGCTTAGGTGGTAGCGGGGGGGCGCAACATACGCAGTATTTT
TRBJ1-2,TRBV9,TRBD1,.,14,CASSGTGTGNGYTF,TGTGCCAGCAGCGGTACCGGGACAGGTAATGGCTACACCTTC
TRBJ2-7,TRBV4-1,TRBD2,.,16,CASSQDSGRSPYEQYF,TGCGCCAGCAGCCAAGATAGCGGGAGGAGCCCCTACGAGCAGTACTTC
TRBJ2-7,TRBV7-3,.,once,15,CASSPGDTVTYEQYF,TGTGCCAGCAGCCCCGGGGACACGGTGACCTACGAGCAGTACTTC
TRBJ2-2,TRBV6-5,TRBD2,once,15,CASRRTSGRGGELFF,TGTGCCAGCAGGAGGACTAGCGGGAGAGGCGGGGAGCTGTTTTTT
TRBJ1-4,TRBV9,TRBD1,.,15,CASSLRGRGDEKLFF,TGTGCCAGCAGCTTAAGGGGGCGCGGGGATGAAAAACTGTTTTTT
TRBJ2-2,TRBV3-1/TRBV3-2,TRBD2,.,18,CASSQRYRTSENTGELFF,TGTGCCAGCAGCCAAAGATACAGGACTAGCGAGAACACCGGGGAGCTGTTTTTT
TRBJ1-1,TRBV19,.,.,12,CASSMGGAEAFF,TGTGCCAGTAGTATGGGTGGGGCTGAAGCTTTCTTT
TRBJ1-2,TRBV3-1/TRBV3-2,.,.,16,CASSQGPNWADRGYTF,TGTGCCAGCAGCCAAGGTCCTAATTGGGCAGATCGGGGCTACACCTTC
TRBJ1-2,TRBV4-1,.,.,15,CASSPPGDLAYGYTF,TGCGCCAGCAGCCCCCCCGGGGATTTAGCCTATGGCTACACCTTC
TRBJ2-2,TRBV12-5,.,.,16,CASGSWGGPGTGELFF,TGTGCTAGTGGTAGCTGGGGCGGTCCGGGCACCGGGGAGCTGTTTTTT
TRBJ2-7,TRBV7-9,.,.,14,CASSSWGLVYEQYF,TGTGCCAGCAGCTCCTGGGGGCTAGTCTACGAGCAGTACTTC
TRBJ2-4,TRBV7-9,.,.,15,CASSLEGIAKNIQYF,TGTGCCAGCAGCTTAGAGGGGATAGCCAAAAACATTCAGTACTTC
TRBJ2-1,TRBV15,TRBD2,.,15,CATSSDGGMYNEQFF,TGTGCCACCAGCAGTGACGGGGGGATGTACAATGAGCAGTTCTTC
TRBJ2-3,TRBV15,TRBD2,.,17,CATSRVIGTSGTDTQYF,TGTGCCACCAGCAGAGTTATCGGGACTAGCGGGACAGATACGCAGTATTTT
TRBJ1-1,TRBV27,TRBD1,.,15,CASSFLQGRITEAFF,TGTGCCAGCAGTTTTTTACAGGGGAGAATCACTGAAGCTTTCTTT